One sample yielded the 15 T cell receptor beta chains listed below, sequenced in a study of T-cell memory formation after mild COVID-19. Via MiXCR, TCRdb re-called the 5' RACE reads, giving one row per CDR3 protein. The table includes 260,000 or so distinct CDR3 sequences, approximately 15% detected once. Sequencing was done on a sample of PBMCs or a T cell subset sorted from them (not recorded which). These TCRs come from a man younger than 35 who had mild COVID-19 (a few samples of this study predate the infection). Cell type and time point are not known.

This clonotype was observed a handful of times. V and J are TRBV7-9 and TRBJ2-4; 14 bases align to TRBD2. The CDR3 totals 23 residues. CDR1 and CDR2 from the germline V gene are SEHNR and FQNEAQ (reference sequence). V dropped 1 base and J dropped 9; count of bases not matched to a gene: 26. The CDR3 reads CASSLEKLTQEGLAGGLGSIQYF. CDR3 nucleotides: TGTGCCAGCAGCTTAGAGAAGTTAACCCAAGAAGGACTAGCGGGGGGCCTGGGAAGCATTCAGTACTTC.

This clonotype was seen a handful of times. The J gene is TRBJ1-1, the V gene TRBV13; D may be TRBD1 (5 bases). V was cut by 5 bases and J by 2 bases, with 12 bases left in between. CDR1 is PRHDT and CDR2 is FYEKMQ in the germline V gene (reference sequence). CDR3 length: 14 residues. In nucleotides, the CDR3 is TGTGCCAGCAGCCTCGCGGGGCCCAACACTGAAGCTTTCTTT. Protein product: CASSLAGPNTEAFF.

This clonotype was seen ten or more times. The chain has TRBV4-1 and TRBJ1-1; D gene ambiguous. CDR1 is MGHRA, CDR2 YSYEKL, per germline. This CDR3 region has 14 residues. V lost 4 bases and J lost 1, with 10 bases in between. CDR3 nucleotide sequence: TGCGCCAGCAGCCCGGTTGGGAGGAACACTGAAGCTTTCTTT. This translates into CASSPVGRNTEAFF.

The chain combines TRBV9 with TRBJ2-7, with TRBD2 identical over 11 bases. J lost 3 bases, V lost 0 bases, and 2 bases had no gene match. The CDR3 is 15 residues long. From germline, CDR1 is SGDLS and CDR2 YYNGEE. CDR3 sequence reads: CASSVGLAGGYEQYF. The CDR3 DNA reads TGTGCCAGCAGCGTAGGCCTAGCGGGGGGCTACGAGCAGTACTTC.

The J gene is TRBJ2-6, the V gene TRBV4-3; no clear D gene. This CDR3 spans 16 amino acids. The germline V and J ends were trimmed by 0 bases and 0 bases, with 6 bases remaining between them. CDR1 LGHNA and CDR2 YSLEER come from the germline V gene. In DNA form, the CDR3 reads TGCGCCAGCAGCCAAGATGCGAGCTCTGGGGCCAACGTCCTGACTTTC. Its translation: CASSQDASSGANVLTF.

In nucleotides, the CDR3 is TGTGCCAGCAGCGTAGCGGGACTAGCGGGGGTGGGGACGCAGTATTTT. Translated, it gives CASSVAGLAGVGTQYF. This chain uses TRBV9 with TRBJ2-3; TRBD2 matches 14 bases. CDR3 length equals 16 residues. Trimming took 0 bases from V and 9 from J; bases not matched to a gene: 6. Germline V gives CDR1 SGDLS, CDR2 YYNGEE.

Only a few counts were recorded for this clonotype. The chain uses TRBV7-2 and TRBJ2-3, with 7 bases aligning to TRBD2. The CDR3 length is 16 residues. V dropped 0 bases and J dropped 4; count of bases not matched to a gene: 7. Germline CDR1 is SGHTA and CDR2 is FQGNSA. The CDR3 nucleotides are TGTGCCAGCAGCTTAGCGCCGGGGGGTGGGGCAGATACGCAGTATTTT. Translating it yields CASSLAPGGGADTQYF. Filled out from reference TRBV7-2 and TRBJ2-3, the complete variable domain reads GAGVSQSPSNKVTEKGKDVELRCDPISGHTALYWYRQSLGQGLEFLIYFQGNSAPDKSGLPSDRFSAERTGGSVSTLTIQRTQQEDSAVYLCASSLAPGGGADTQYFGPGTRLTVL.

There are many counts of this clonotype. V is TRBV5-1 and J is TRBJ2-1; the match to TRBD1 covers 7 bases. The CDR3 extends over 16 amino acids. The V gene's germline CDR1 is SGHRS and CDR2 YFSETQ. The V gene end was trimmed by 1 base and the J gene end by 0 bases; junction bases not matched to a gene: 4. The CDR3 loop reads CASSLLGDSSYNEQFF. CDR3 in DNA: TGCGCCAGCAGCTTGTTAGGGGACAGCTCCTACAATGAGCAGTTCTTC.

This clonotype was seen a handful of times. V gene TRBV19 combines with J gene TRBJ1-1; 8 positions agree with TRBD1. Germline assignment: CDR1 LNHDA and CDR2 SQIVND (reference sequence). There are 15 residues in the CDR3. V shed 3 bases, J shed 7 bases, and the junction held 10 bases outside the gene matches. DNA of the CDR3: TGTGCCAGTAGTATTGACTCCGGGACAGGAAATGAAGCTTTCTTT. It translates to CASSIDSGTGNEAFF.

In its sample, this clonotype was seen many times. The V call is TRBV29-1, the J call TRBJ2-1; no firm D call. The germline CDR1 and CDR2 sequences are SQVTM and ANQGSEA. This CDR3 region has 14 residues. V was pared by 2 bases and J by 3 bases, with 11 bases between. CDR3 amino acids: CSVEPVYSYNEQFF. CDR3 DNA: TGCAGCGTTGAACCAGTCTACAGCTACAATGAGCAGTTCTTC.

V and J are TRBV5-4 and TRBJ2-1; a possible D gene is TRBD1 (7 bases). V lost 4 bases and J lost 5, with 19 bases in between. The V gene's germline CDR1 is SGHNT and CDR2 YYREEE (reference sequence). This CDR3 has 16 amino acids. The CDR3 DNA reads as TGTGCCAGCAGCCCCGGAGGCAGGGGGGCTGACAATGAGCAGTTCTTC. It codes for CASSPGGRGADNEQFF.

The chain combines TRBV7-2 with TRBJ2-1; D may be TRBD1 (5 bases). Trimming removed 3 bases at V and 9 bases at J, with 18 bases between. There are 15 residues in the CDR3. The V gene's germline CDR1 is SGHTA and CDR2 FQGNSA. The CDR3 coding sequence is TGTGCCAGCAGCTTGTCAGGGTATGGGCCCGGTGAGCAGTTCTTC. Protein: CASSLSGYGPGEQFF.

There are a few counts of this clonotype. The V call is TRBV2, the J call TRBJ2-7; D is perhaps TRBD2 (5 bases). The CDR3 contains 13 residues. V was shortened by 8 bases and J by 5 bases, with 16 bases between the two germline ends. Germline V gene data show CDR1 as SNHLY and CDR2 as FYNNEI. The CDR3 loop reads CASGLEWSDEQYF. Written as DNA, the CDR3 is TGTGCCAGCGGACTCGAATGGTCAGACGAGCAGTACTTC.

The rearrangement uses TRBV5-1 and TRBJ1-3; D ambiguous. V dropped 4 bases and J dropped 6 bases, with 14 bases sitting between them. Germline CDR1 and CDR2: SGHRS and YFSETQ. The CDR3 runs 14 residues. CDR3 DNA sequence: TGCGCCAGCAGCCAAGGACCAGTGAAAAACACCATATATTTT. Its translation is CASSQGPVKNTIYF.

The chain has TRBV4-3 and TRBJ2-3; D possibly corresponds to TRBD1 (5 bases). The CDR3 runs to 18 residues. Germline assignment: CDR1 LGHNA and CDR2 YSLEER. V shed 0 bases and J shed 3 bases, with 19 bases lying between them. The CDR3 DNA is TGCGCCAGCAGCCAAGACGGATACAGGTGGGGCTCGACAGATACGCAGTATTTT. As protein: CASSQDGYRWGSTDTQYF.